Included here is one TCR beta chain sequence, with context. This record comes from a study of CD8+ T cells in alopecia areata. TCR sequencing used cDNA made by reverse transcription of extracted RNA. Produced via immunoSEQ multiplex PCR; TCRdb's table is partial and in-frame only. The repertoire includes 110,000 to 150,000 clones, around 62% of them detected once, and roughly a third sits in the top ten. The CDR3 runs 15 residues. Germline V lookup: CDR1 SGDLS, CDR2 YYNGEE. V lost 2 bases and J lost 2; bases outside the gene matches: 1. Sequenced input: CD8+ T cells sorted from blood. This TCR came from a human donor in good health. The V gene is TRBV9, the J gene TRBJ2-7; 13 nucleotides align to TRBD2. Here the CDR3 reads CASSVGTSGAYEQYF. CDR3 in DNA: TGTGCCAGCAGCGTTGGGACTAGCGGGGCCTACGAGCAGTACTTC.